The clone carrying this T cell receptor beta chain was detected only once. This specimen belongs to a study of Ad26.COV2.S vaccination and SARS-CoV-2 variants. Specified treatment: 19 received Ad26.COV2.S at low or high dose, single or two shots; roughly five received placebo; per-sample allocation not given. It was on day 63 after the first vaccine or placebo injection that samples were taken. Sequencing used immunoSEQ multiplex PCR; TCRdb keeps in-frame clones, though not all of them. The sample carries 400,000 or so clones, 80% to 90% recorded once. CDR3 length equals 16 residues. Germline V gene lookup returns CDR1 SGHKS and CDR2 YYEKEE (reference sequence). After removal of 4 bases from V and 4 bases from J, the junction contained 12 bases not matched to a gene.

The genes are TRBV5-5 and TRBJ2-5; the match to TRBD1 covers 8 bases. This clonotype originated in a person aged 18-60 years who received the Ad26.COV2.S COVID-19 vaccine or a placebo. The sequencing used peripheral blood, collected in a trial of Ad26.COV2.S vaccine versus placebo. In DNA form, the CDR3 reads TGTGCCAGCAGCCCCGTTCCCCGGACAGGGCCAGAGACCCAGTACTTC. This sequence encodes CASSPVPRTGPETQYF.